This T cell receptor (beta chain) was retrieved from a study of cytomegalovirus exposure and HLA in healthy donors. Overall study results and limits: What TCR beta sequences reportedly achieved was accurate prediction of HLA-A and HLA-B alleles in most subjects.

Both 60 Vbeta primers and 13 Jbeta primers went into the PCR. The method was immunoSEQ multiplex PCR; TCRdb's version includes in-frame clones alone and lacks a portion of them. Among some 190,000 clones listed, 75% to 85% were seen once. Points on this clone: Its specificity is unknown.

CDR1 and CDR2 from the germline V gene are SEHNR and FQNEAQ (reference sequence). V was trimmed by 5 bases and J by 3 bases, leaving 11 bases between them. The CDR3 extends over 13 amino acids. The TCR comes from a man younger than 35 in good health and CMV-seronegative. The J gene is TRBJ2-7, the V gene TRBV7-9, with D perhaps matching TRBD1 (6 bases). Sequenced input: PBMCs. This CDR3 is CASSPWGHYEQYF. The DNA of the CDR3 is TGTGCCAGCAGCCCGTGGGGGCACTACGAGCAGTACTTC.